These 28 T cell receptor beta chains were sequenced from one sample in a study of metastatic and nonmetastatic thyroid tumors. Ahead of thyroid surgery, no patient had received treatment of any kind. TCRdb re-analyzed the PCR reads using MiXCR. Here the sample spans tens of thousands of clones, 20% to 25% being singletons. Sequenced sample: adjacent normal tissue. These receptors all come from a female donor with papillary thyroid cancer or a benign thyroid nodule (not recorded which). Some clones in this sample may be carry-over from other donors' samples.

This clone has just a few counts. J is TRBJ1-2 and V is TRBV12-3 or TRBV12-4; no reliable D call. V was clipped by 7 bases and J by 4 bases, with 16 bases between them. The CDR3 length is 14 residues. In DNA, the CDR3 is TGTGCCAGCACCTCCCCAGGCAGGCTCTATGGCTACACCTTC. This encodes CASTSPGRLYGYTF.

The rearrangement joins TRBV6-1 to TRBJ1-5; possible D gene TRBD1, 6 bases. The CDR3 is 13 amino acids. CDR1 and CDR2 (germline): MNHNS, SASEGT. Trimming left V 6 bases short and J 7 bases short, with 13 bases between. The CDR3 protein is CASRGGEGQPQHF. The DNA for the CDR3 is TGTGCCAGCAGAGGGGGGGAGGGCCAGCCCCAGCATTTT.

At least ten counts were recorded for this clone. A much larger clonotype is one base distant, so this may be a read error. Other DNA sequences from this sample encode an identical CDR3 as well. The chain couples TRBV7-2 to TRBJ2-1; 10 nucleotides line up with TRBD2. Germline V gives CDR1 SGHTA, CDR2 FQGNSA. The CDR3 is 14 amino acids. The CDR3 coding sequence is TGCGCCAGCAGCTCCGGGACTAGCGTCAATGAGCAGTTCTTC. This translates into CASSSGTSVNEQFF. The complete variable domain, with remaining parts taken from reference TRBV7-2 and TRBJ2-1, reads GAGVSQSPSNKVTEKGKDVELRCDPISGHTALYWYRQSLGQGLEFLIYFQGNSAPDKSGLPSDRFSAERTGGSVSTLTIQRTQQEDSAVYLCASSSGTSVNEQFFGPGTRLTVL.

This clone was seen at least ten times. This chain uses TRBV20-1 with TRBJ2-3, with D perhaps TRBD2 (7 bases). V dropped 3 bases and J dropped 1 base, with 14 bases sitting between them. The CDR3 covers 15 residues. Per germline, CDR1 DFQATT and CDR2 SNEGSKA (reference sequence). The CDR3, as DNA: TGCAGTGCTAGTAGGGGGGCGGGAGGCACAGATACGCAGTATTTT. As protein: CSASRGAGGTDTQYF.

The table lists this clone with many counts. The V call is TRBV11-2, the J call TRBJ1-5; tentative D call: TRBD1 (5 bases). Per the germline V gene, CDR1 is SGHAT and CDR2 is FQNNGV. This CDR3 spans 14 amino acids. Trimming took off 5 bases at V and 5 bases at J, with 13 bases between the two ends. CDR3 residues: CASSKTGSDQPQHF. The DNA for the CDR3 is TGTGCCAGCAGCAAAACAGGTTCCGATCAGCCCCAGCATTTT.

This clone has at least ten counts. The sample carries other DNA sequences with the same CDR3. The chain is built from TRBV5-6 and TRBJ1-5; no reliable D call. The V end was cut by 0 bases, the J end by 6 bases, with 13 bases between. The CDR3 is 15 amino acids. Germline V lookup: CDR1 SGHDT, CDR2 YYEEEE. CDR3 nucleotide sequence: TGTGCCAGCAGCTTGGCCGGGGAGACAAGTCAGCCCCAGCATTTT. This encodes CASSLAGETSQPQHF.

In this sample, this clone is medium-sized. The chain carries TRBV27 and TRBJ2-2, with 8 bases aligning to TRBD2. J lost 3 bases, V lost 2 bases, and 2 bases had no gene match. Germline V gene sequence: CDR1 MNHEY, CDR2 SMNVEV (reference sequence). The CDR3 loop spans 15 amino acids. The CDR3: CASSLIAGYTGELFF. The CDR3 nucleotides read TGTGCCAGCAGTTTAATAGCGGGATACACCGGGGAGCTGTTTTTT.

The chain joins TRBV6-1 to TRBJ1-2; a weak D match, TRBD1 (6 bases). The germline V and J ends were trimmed by 6 bases and 14 bases, with 25 bases remaining between them. The CDR3 is 14 amino acids. CDR1 is MNHNS and CDR2 is SASEGT in the germline V gene. CDR3 residues: CASSTGKTSHVYTF. CDR3 in DNA: TGTGCCAGCAGCACAGGGAAAACATCTCATGTCTATACCTTC.

The table lists this clone with many counts. Written as DNA, the CDR3 is TGTGCCAGCAGTTTATATCGCCCGGGACAGGGGGCAGGCAGTGAAAAACTGTTTTTT. Translating it yields CASSLYRPGQGAGSEKLFF. V gene TRBV27 combines with J gene TRBJ1-4, with 12 bases matching TRBD1. This CDR3 spans 19 amino acids. Germline trimming cut 1 base from V and 7 bases from J; bases unmatched to any gene: 13. Per germline, CDR1 MNHEY and CDR2 SMNVEV (reference sequence).

This clone was seen more than once but under ten times. The chain couples TRBV28 to TRBJ2-7; D could derive from TRBD1 or TRBD2 (7 bases each). V lost 2 bases and J 7 bases, leaving 12 bases between the germline ends. CDR1 and CDR2 (germline): MDHEN, SYDVKM. The CDR3 totals 13 residues. The CDR3 loop is CASSLGTAGEQYF. CDR3 DNA: TGTGCCAGCAGTTTAGGGACAGCGGGGGAGCAGTACTTC. Supplemented by reference TRBV28 and TRBJ2-7, the full variable domain reads DVKVTQSSRYLVKRTGEKVFLECVQDMDHENMFWYRQDPGLGLRLIYFSYDVKMKEKGDIPEGYSVSREKKERFSLILESASTNQTSMYLCASSLGTAGEQYFGPGTRLTVT.

The chain recombines TRBV20-1 with TRBJ2-7; D is possibly TRBD2 (5 bases). Trimming stripped 7 bases from V and 3 bases from J, with 16 bases between. Germline V lookup: CDR1 DFQATT, CDR2 SNEGSKA (reference sequence). The CDR3 is 13 residues long. As DNA, the CDR3 is TGCAGTGTGTTCGCGGCGGGTTACTACGAGCAGTACTTC. The encoded protein is CSVFAAGYYEQYF.

Comment on this clone: The CDR3 end shows no conserved phenylalanine or tryptophan, and so a read error is likely. The J gene is TRBJ2-2, the V gene TRBV28, with a tentative D call TRBD2 (5 bases). The CDR3 loop spans 12 amino acids. Germline values: CDR1 MDHEN, CDR2 SYDVKM. The CDR3: CASSTWTGDLFS. CDR3 in DNA: TGTGCCAGCAGTACCTGGACCGGGGATCTGTTTTCT.

In regard to this clone: Since no conserved phenylalanine or tryptophan closes the CDR3, a read error is the likely cause. The chain employs TRBV2 and TRBJ2-7; unclear D gene. Trimming took off 3 bases at V and 3 bases at J, with 9 bases between the two ends. The CDR3 runs to 13 residues. CDR1 and CDR2 (germline): SNHLY, FYNNEI. The DNA for the CDR3 is TGTGCCAGCAGTGACCAGGTTATCTACGAGCAGTACCTC. Residues: CASSDQVIYEQYL.

A remark on this clone: This CDR3 is missing its conserved last phenylalanine or tryptophan, likely due to a read error. This chain links TRBV4-3 with TRBJ1-6; TRBD1 aligns across 7 bases. Per the germline V gene, CDR1 is LGHNA and CDR2 is YSLEER. CDR3 length: 15 residues. CDR3 sequence: CASSQGQGGNSSLHC. CDR3 nucleotides: TGCGCCAGCAGCCAAGGACAGGGAGGAAATTCATCCCTCCACTGT.

This clone was counted at least ten times. This sequence may be a read error, since a much larger clone differs from it by one base. V usage is TRBV28 and J usage is TRBJ1-4; possible D gene TRBD1, 5 bases. The CDR3 extends over 16 amino acids. Germline V CDR1 and CDR2: MDHEN, SYDVKM. The V and J ends lost 6 bases and 10 bases respectively, with 24 bases between them. The chain's CDR3 is CASSDGGPWAQGKLFF. CDR3 coding DNA: TGTGCCAGCAGCGATGGGGGTCCCTGGGCACAAGGAAAACTGTTTTTT.

This clone is medium-sized (0.01 to 0.1%) within its sample. The V call is TRBV2, the J call TRBJ2-7, with D possibly TRBD1 on 5 matching bases. Germline lookup yields CDR1 SNHLY and CDR2 FYNNEI. This CDR3 is built from 15 residues. The V end was cut by 7 bases, the J end by 1 base, with 17 bases between. As DNA, the CDR3 is TGTGCCAGCAACGCCCCACAGGACGGTTCCTACGAGCAGTACTTC. This sequence encodes CASNAPQDGSYEQYF.

This clone was seen ten or more times. The rearrangement uses TRBV9 and TRBJ1-2; weak D call: TRBD1 (5 bases). The CDR3 has 15 residues. V lost 4 bases to trimming and J lost 2 bases, with 15 bases between them. The germline gives CDR1 SGDLS, CDR2 YYNGEE. Written as DNA, the CDR3 is TGTGCCAGCAGCCCCCGGGACCTTGGAAACTATGGCTACACCTTC. It is translated as CASSPRDLGNYGYTF.

This clone turned up a few times. This chain joins TRBV2 and TRBJ1-6; D not certain. V was trimmed by 4 bases and J by 6 bases, leaving 7 bases between them. Germline CDR1 reads SNHLY; CDR2 reads FYNNEI. This CDR3 spans 13 amino acids. The CDR3: CASSGRGNSPLHF. CDR3 nucleotide sequence: TGTGCCAGCAGTGGACGGGGTAATTCACCCCTCCACTTT. The variable domain in full, with the rest retrieved from reference TRBV2 and TRBJ1-6, is EPEVTQTPSHQVTQMGQEVILRCVPISNHLYFYWYRQILGQKVEFLVSFYNNEISEKSEIFDDQFSVERPDGSNFTLKIRSTKLEDSAMYFCASSGRGNSPLHFGNGTRLTVT.

This clone was observed many times. The chain has TRBV2 and TRBJ2-1; D gene ambiguous. CDR1 is SNHLY and CDR2 is FYNNEI in the germline V gene. Trimming took off 7 bases at V and 9 bases at J, with 13 bases between the two ends. This CDR3 region has 12 residues. The CDR3 DNA is TGTGCCAGCATTCCGGACGACGGTGAGCAGTTCTTC. It yields the protein CASIPDDGEQFF. Using reference TRBV2 and TRBJ2-1 for the parts outside the CDR3, the full variable domain is EPEVTQTPSHQVTQMGQEVILRCVPISNHLYFYWYRQILGQKVEFLVSFYNNEISEKSEIFDDQFSVERPDGSNFTLKIRSTKLEDSAMYFCASIPDDGEQFFGPGTRLTVL.

This clone has a handful of counts. The chain couples TRBV20-1 to TRBJ1-1, with 7 bases identical to TRBD1. In germline, CDR1 is DFQATT, CDR2 SNEGSKA (reference sequence). The CDR3 length is 13 residues. V gave up 1 base and J gave up 5 bases; unmatched junction bases: 4. The CDR3: CSARGGGMTEAFF. DNA of the CDR3: TGCAGTGCTAGAGGAGGGGGCATGACTGAAGCTTTCTTT.

This rearrangement joins TRBV11-1 to TRBJ2-2, with D tentatively TRBD1 (6 bases). CDR1 SGHAT and CDR2 FQDESV come from the germline V gene (reference sequence). V lost 5 bases, J lost 0 bases, and 13 bases lay in between. This CDR3 contains 16 residues. The CDR3 loop reads CASSPGQLTNTGELFF. Here the CDR3 DNA reads TGTGCCAGCAGCCCCGGACAGTTAACGAACACCGGGGAGCTGTTTTTT. Complete variable domain (other parts from reference TRBV11-1 and TRBJ2-2): EAEVAQSPRYKITEKSQAVAFWCDPISGHATLYWYRQILGQGPELLVQFQDESVVDDSQLPKDRFSAERLKGVDSTLKIQPAELGDSAMYLCASSPGQLTNTGELFFGEGSRLTVL.

This clone was observed at least ten times. V gene TRBV5-6 combines with J gene TRBJ2-7, with TRBD2 matching over 7 bases. CDR1 and CDR2 (germline): SGHDT, YYEEEE. The CDR3 is 15 amino acids. After removal of 1 base from V and 6 bases from J, the junction contained 10 bases not matched to a gene. The CDR3 loop reads CASSLWAAGAREQYF. DNA for the CDR3: TGTGCCAGCAGCTTGTGGGCGGCGGGAGCTCGCGAGCAGTACTTC.

This clone was recorded many times. This sequence joins TRBV29-1 and TRBJ2-3, with 7 bases fitting TRBD2. Trimming cost V 1 base and J 3 bases; bases outside gene matches: 7. The length of the CDR3 is 15 residues. Germline V CDR1 and CDR2: SQVTM, ANQGSEA. CDR3 sequence reads: CSVEAITGGTDTQYF. CDR3 sequence (DNA): TGCAGCGTTGAAGCAATTACGGGGGGAACAGATACGCAGTATTTT.

Concerning this clone: Compared with germline, one end of the junction differs, possibly owing to a read error. This sequence joins TRBV24-1 and TRBJ2-1, with D tentatively TRBD1 or TRBD2 (6 bases each). The CDR3 is made up of 16 amino acids. Germline lookup yields CDR1 KGHDR and CDR2 SFDVKD. The CDR3 region is CATSQGVGGSYSEKFF. CDR3 nucleotides: TGTGCCACCAGTCAAGGCGTAGGGGGGTCCTACAGTGAGAAGTTCTTC.

This clone came up many times. CDR3 coding DNA: TGTGCCAGCAGCTTAGAAGTCGCCGAGACCCAGTACTTC. Translating it yields CASSLEVAETQYF. The chain combines TRBV11-2 with TRBJ2-5; D is uncertain. Per the germline V gene, CDR1 is SGHAT and CDR2 is FQNNGV. Trimming stripped 0 bases from V and 5 bases from J, with 7 bases between. This CDR3 contains 13 residues. The full variable domain, completed using reference TRBV11-2 and TRBJ2-5, is EAGVAQSPRYKIIEKRQSVAFWCNPISGHATLYWYQQILGQGPKLLIQFQNNGVVDDSQLPKDRFSAERLKGVDSTLKIQPAKLEDSAVYLCASSLEVAETQYFGPGTRLLVL.

A remark on this clone: This likely comes from a read error, as the CDR3 has no conserved phenylalanine or tryptophan at its end. The genes are TRBV28 and TRBJ2-4, with 7 bases matching TRBD2. The CDR3 totals 14 residues. Germline CDR1 reads MDHEN; CDR2 reads SYDVKM. DNA of the CDR3: TGTGCCATCAGTTTGGGAGGGTCGGGAAACATTCAGTACTGC. Translation gives CAISLGGSGNIQYC.

This clone occurred many times. Lacking the conserved final phenylalanine or tryptophan, this CDR3 likely reflects a read error. The rearrangement joins TRBV9 to TRBJ2-1; 8 bases are a match to TRBD2. The CDR3 has 18 residues. In germline, CDR1 is SGDLS, CDR2 YYNGEE. V dropped 0 bases and J dropped 8; count of bases not matched to a gene: 16. CDR3 amino acids: CASSVGPLAGLAGDEQFL. The CDR3, as DNA: TGTGCCAGCAGCGTAGGTCCCCTAGCGGGCCTCGCGGGGGATGAGCAGTTCCTC.

In this sample, this clone turned up many times. The CDR3 is CASSIAPFRLLAGDPYNEQFF. The CDR3 DNA reads as TGTGCCAGTAGTATTGCCCCCTTCAGGTTGCTAGCGGGAGACCCCTACAATGAGCAGTTCTTC. V usage is TRBV19 and J usage is TRBJ2-1; 10 bases are a match to TRBD2. Per the germline V gene, CDR1 is LNHDA and CDR2 is SQIVND (reference sequence). Germline trimming cut 3 bases from V and 2 bases from J; bases unmatched to any gene: 19. This CDR3 spans 21 amino acids.